The 28 T cell receptor beta chains listed next were all sequenced from one sample in a study of patients and donors after allogeneic stem cell transplantation (dated by TCRdb to the early 2020s). To prepare the library, RT-PCR was applied. Sequencing relied on a NextSeq 550. The public reads were run again by TCRdb, first through fastp at Q25 and then through MiXCR, and only productive beta chains were kept. Every entry covers one CDR3 protein and lists the most common genes and DNA from its rows. The sample table contains approximately 170,000 distinct CDR3 sequences; only one count was recorded for about 24% of them. The ten largest account for roughly 27% of the sample. Sequences were obtained from blood, either unsorted or a sorted T cell fraction (not recorded which). All receptors derive from a human donor who was either an allogeneic HSCT recipient or a stem cell or donor lymphocyte infusion donor (not recorded which). It is not recorded whose cells these are; they may come from a transplant donor.

This clonotype appeared a few times. This chain links TRBV6-1 with TRBJ1-2; no clear D gene. The germline V gene has CDR1 MNHNS and CDR2 SASEGT. The germline V and J ends were trimmed by 0 bases and 7 bases, with 9 bases remaining between them. This CDR3 region has 13 residues. As DNA, the CDR3 is TGTGCCAGCAGTGAAGCGCGTGGAGGTGGCTACACCTTC. This gives the protein CASSEARGGGYTF.

DNA for the CDR3: TGTGCCAGCAGCTTAGGGGAGACAGGGACCTTAAACACTGAAGCTTTCTTT. Protein sequence: CASSLGETGTLNTEAFF. The rearrangement joins TRBV7-9 to TRBJ1-1; 7 positions agree with TRBD1. Germline V gives CDR1 SEHNR, CDR2 FQNEAQ (reference sequence). J gave up 2 bases and V 1 base, and 10 bases lay outside the gene matches. This CDR3 region has 17 residues.

The genes are TRBV11-2 and TRBJ2-1; the D gene is possibly TRBD1 (5 bases). Germline assignment: CDR1 SGHAT and CDR2 FQNNGV. There are 16 residues in the CDR3. V was pared by 7 bases and J by 4 bases, with 20 bases between. The CDR3 sequence is CASTNKRTTGYNEQFF. CDR3 DNA sequence: TGTGCCAGCACTAACAAGAGGACAACAGGATACAATGAGCAGTTCTTC. Looking up the rest from reference TRBV11-2 and TRBJ2-1 gives the full variable domain: EAGVAQSPRYKIIEKRQSVAFWCNPISGHATLYWYQQILGQGPKLLIQFQNNGVVDDSQLPKDRFSAERLKGVDSTLKIQPAKLEDSAVYLCASTNKRTTGYNEQFFGPGTRLTVL.

This chain connects TRBV12-3 or TRBV12-4 to TRBJ2-2, with D perhaps matching TRBD1 (6 bases). The CDR3 runs to 14 residues. Trimming shortened V by 6 bases and J by 4 bases, and 12 bases separated the two germline ends. CDR3 nucleotide sequence: TGTGCCAGCAGCCCTGCCAGGGGCACCGGGGAGCTGTTTTTT. This encodes CASSPARGTGELFF.

This clonotype was detected only a few times. The chain has TRBV7-9 and TRBJ1-1; D is possibly TRBD1 (5 bases). CDR3 length: 12 amino acids. The V end lost 4 bases, the J end lost 8 bases, and 11 bases lay between the germline ends. Germline V gives CDR1 SEHNR, CDR2 FQNEAQ (reference sequence). Written as DNA, the CDR3 is TGTGCCAGCAGCTCATGGGGCAGAGAAGCTTTCTTT. This translates into CASSSWGREAFF.

J is TRBJ2-5 and V is TRBV5-1; D might be TRBD1 (7 bases). CDR1 and CDR2 from the germline V gene are SGHRS and YFSETQ. The CDR3 is 16 residues long. The V gene lost 1 base and the J gene lost 1 base, with 14 bases spanning the gap. This CDR3 reads CASSLMGQGGQETQYF. The CDR3 region has the DNA TGCGCCAGCAGCTTGATGGGCCAGGGGGGCCAAGAGACCCAGTACTTC.

The sample holds a few counts of this clonotype. CDR3 in DNA: TGTGCCAGCAGTTACAGCGGGAATTCCGGGGAGCTGTTTTTT. This codes for CASSYSGNSGELFF. The gene calls are TRBV6-6 and TRBJ2-2, with 7 bases fitting TRBD2. Losses at the gene ends were 2 bases for V and 6 bases for J; bases not matched to a gene: 3. Germline CDR1 and CDR2: MNHNY and SVGAGI (reference sequence). The CDR3 has 14 residues.

The genes are TRBV5-6 and TRBJ1-5, with 11 bases matching TRBD1. Germline V gene sequence: CDR1 SGHDT, CDR2 YYEEEE. V trimming: 3 bases; J trimming: 8 bases; junction bases outside the gene matches: 10. There are 16 residues in the CDR3. CDR3 coding DNA: TGTGCCAGCAGCTCCCACGTGGACAGGGGGCAAAAGCCCCAGCATTTT. It is translated as CASSSHVDRGQKPQHF.

This clonotype turned up a few times. The V and J genes are TRBV5-1 and TRBJ2-5; a weak D match, TRBD1 (5 bases). Deletions cut 4 bases from V and 3 bases from J, with 10 bases between. Germline V gene sequence: CDR1 SGHRS, CDR2 YFSETQ. The CDR3 extends over 13 amino acids. CDR3 residues: CASSLGQEETQYF. Here the CDR3 DNA reads TGCGCCAGCAGCCTTGGACAAGAAGAGACCCAGTACTTC. Together with reference TRBV5-1 and TRBJ2-5, the CDR3 gives the full variable domain: KAGVTQTPRYLIKTRGQQVTLSCSPISGHRSVSWYQQTPGQGLQFLFEYFSETQRNKGNFPGRFSGRQFSNSRSEMNVSTLELGDSALYLCASSLGQEETQYFGPGTRLLVL.

This clonotype was found a few times. This chain links TRBV9 with TRBJ2-5; 7 bases line up with TRBD1. CDR3 length: 15 amino acids. Germline V lookup: CDR1 SGDLS, CDR2 YYNGEE. J was trimmed by 2 bases and V by 4 bases; bases with no gene match: 8. Here the CDR3 reads CASSTRTGAQETQYF. In nucleotides, the CDR3 is TGTGCCAGCAGCACCCGGACAGGAGCTCAAGAGACCCAGTACTTC.

The chain combines TRBV2 with TRBJ2-5; 7 bases are a match to TRBD2. V dropped 11 bases and J dropped 1; count of bases not matched to a gene: 1. Germline V gene lookup returns CDR1 SNHLY and CDR2 FYNNEI. This CDR3 has 11 amino acids. The CDR3 DNA is TGTGCCGGGGGGGTCCAAGAGACCCAGTACTTC. Its protein is CAGGVQETQYF.

This clonotype was seen more than once but under ten times. Written as DNA, the CDR3 is TGTGCCAGCAGCCTAAGACGAAGGTTCGAGCAGTACTTC. Translated, it gives CASSLRRRFEQYF. The V call is TRBV21-1, the J call TRBJ2-7. TRBV21-1 is given as a pseudogene. The length of the CDR3 is 13 residues.

This clonotype was detected only a few times. V and J are TRBV12-3 or TRBV12-4 and TRBJ1-2, with 7 bases aligning to TRBD1. V lost 7 bases and J lost 0; bases outside the gene matches: 5. CDR3 length equals 14 residues. CDR3 loop: CASIRDSSNYGYTF. The CDR3 DNA sequence: TGTGCCAGCATCAGGGACAGCTCTAACTATGGCTACACCTTC.

This rearrangement joins TRBV5-1 to TRBJ1-2; unclear D gene. Germline V CDR1 and CDR2: SGHRS, YFSETQ. The germline V and J ends were trimmed by 3 bases and 6 bases, with 9 bases remaining between them. The CDR3 covers 12 residues. The CDR3, as DNA: TGCGCCAGCAGCTCGGATCGAGATGGCTACACCTTC. It translates to CASSSDRDGYTF.

The rearrangement links TRBV3-1 to TRBJ1-2; D unresolved. Trimming cost V 0 bases and J 4 bases, with 15 bases left between them. CDR3 length: 16 residues. In germline, CDR1 is LGHDT, CDR2 YNNKEL (reference sequence). The CDR3 coding sequence is TGTGCCAGCAGCCAAGATCCGGGCACCGCTGTCTATGGCTACACCTTC. Its translation: CASSQDPGTAVYGYTF.

This clonotype was observed a handful of times. The chain links TRBV12-3 or TRBV12-4 to TRBJ1-1, with 8 bases lining up with TRBD1. The J segment lost 4 bases and the V segment lost 3 bases, leaving 4 bases of the junction unmatched. The CDR3 is 14 amino acids. For the CDR3, the DNA is TGTGCCAGCAGTTTCAGGGGGCTAACCACTGAAGCTTTCTTT. This translates into CASSFRGLTTEAFF.

The sample holds many counts of this clonotype. The rearrangement uses TRBV10-3 and TRBJ1-3; no clear D. With 11 bases removed from V and 0 bases from J, the gap between germline ends came to 17 bases. Germline-derived CDR1 and CDR2 are ENHRY and SYGVKD. CDR3 length: 15 residues. CDR3 amino acids: CAAQKAVNSGNTIYF. The CDR3 nucleotides are TGTGCCGCCCAGAAGGCCGTAAACTCTGGAAACACCATATATTTT.

The CDR3 spells CASSLYQGRLYEQYF. The CDR3 DNA reads as TGCGCCAGCAGCCTATATCAGGGAAGACTCTACGAGCAGTACTTC. The chain couples TRBV4-1 to TRBJ2-7; a possible D gene is TRBD1 (5 bases). CDR1 and CDR2 from the germline V gene are MGHRA and YSYEKL. The CDR3 sequence is 15 residues long. V was clipped by 4 bases and J by 3 bases, with 16 bases between them.

V usage is TRBV12-3 or TRBV12-4 and J usage is TRBJ2-7; weak D call: TRBD2 (6 bases). The CDR3 is made up of 14 amino acids. With 4 bases removed from V and 0 bases from J, the gap between germline ends came to 10 bases. CDR3 coding DNA: TGTGCCAGCAGTTCGGCGGGGCTCTCCTACGAGCAGTACTTC. Translation: CASSSAGLSYEQYF.

This clonotype was found a few times. The CDR3 DNA reads TGCAGTGCTGAGGGCCCGGCGGTTGAGCAGTTCTTC. Its protein is CSAEGPAVEQFF. V is TRBV20-1 and J is TRBJ2-1; a possible D gene is TRBD2 (5 bases). Germline V gives CDR1 DFQATT, CDR2 SNEGSKA (reference sequence). Trimming removed 5 bases at V and 9 bases at J, with 14 bases between. This CDR3 contains 12 residues.

This clonotype has a count of ten or more. CDR3 amino acids: CASSLGPRNTEAFF. The CDR3 DNA follows: TGTGCCAGCAGCTTGGGACCGAGGAACACTGAAGCTTTCTTT. The rearrangement links TRBV7-3 to TRBJ1-1; possible D gene TRBD1, 5 bases. V shed 3 bases and J shed 1 base, with 9 bases lying between them. Per the germline V gene, CDR1 is SGHTA and CDR2 is FQGTGA. The CDR3 length is 14 residues.

This clonotype was seen more than once but under ten times. The chain couples TRBV7-2 to TRBJ1-5; 8 bases align to TRBD1. CDR3 size: 15 residues. Trimming took 6 bases from V and 5 from J; bases not matched to a gene: 9. Germline V CDR1 and CDR2: SGHTA, FQGNSA. CDR3: CASRRTGFGYQPQHF. DNA for the CDR3: TGTGCCAGCAGAAGGACAGGGTTTGGCTATCAGCCCCAGCATTTT.

The genes are TRBV6-5 and TRBJ2-7; no definite D call. Trimming took 2 bases from V and 6 from J, leaving 11 bases between them. Germline CDR1 reads MNHEY; CDR2 reads SVGAGI. The CDR3 has 13 residues. The DNA of the CDR3 is TGTGCCAGCAGTTACGCGCAGGCGTTCGAGCAGTACTTC. Protein sequence: CASSYAQAFEQYF.

This clonotype was recorded a few times. The rearrangement joins TRBV7-2 to TRBJ2-2, with 10 bases identical to TRBD1. This CDR3 contains 16 residues. V trimming: 0 bases; J trimming: 8 bases; junction bases outside the gene matches: 6. Germline V CDR1 and CDR2: SGHTA, FQGNSA. CDR3 nucleotides: TGTGCCAGCAGCTTAGCTTTGACAGGGGGCATAGGGGAGCTGTTTTTT. Protein product: CASSLALTGGIGELFF.

This clonotype turned up a few times. This sequence joins TRBV15 and TRBJ2-3; D ambiguous. V gave up 2 bases and J gave up 0 bases, with 12 bases separating them. CDR3 size: 16 residues. Germline CDR1 LNHNV, CDR2 YYDKDF (reference sequence). Written as DNA, the CDR3 is TGTGCCACCAGCAGAACACGTGGGGATAGCACAGATACGCAGTATTTT. As protein: CATSRTRGDSTDTQYF.

This clonotype was found a few times. The gene calls are TRBV7-2 and TRBJ1-2; unclear D gene. The CDR3 sequence is 16 residues long. Trimming removed 1 base from V and 3 bases from J, with 15 bases in between. Germline V gives CDR1 SGHTA, CDR2 FQGNSA. This CDR3 reads CASSLDGLLGYYGYTF. CDR3 DNA: TGTGCCAGCAGCTTAGATGGGTTGTTGGGTTACTATGGCTACACCTTC.

This clonotype was observed a few times. The chain recombines TRBV18 with TRBJ2-1, with 7 bases identical to TRBD1. This CDR3 region has 11 residues. Trimming cost V 3 bases and J 13 bases; bases outside gene matches: 3. The germline V gene has CDR1 KGHSH and CDR2 LQKENI. The CDR3 DNA reads as TGTGCCAGCTCACCCAGGGACAGCCAGTTCTTC. It specifies CASSPRDSQFF.

In its sample, this clonotype was seen a few times. The gene calls are TRBV20-1 and TRBJ1-5; D unclear. The germline V and J ends were trimmed by 4 bases and 1 base, with 5 bases remaining between them. Germline CDR1 DFQATT, CDR2 SNEGSKA (reference sequence). The length of the CDR3 is 12 residues. The CDR3 DNA follows: TGCAGTGCTACCGACAGCAATCAGCCCCAGCATTTT. The encoded protein is CSATDSNQPQHF.